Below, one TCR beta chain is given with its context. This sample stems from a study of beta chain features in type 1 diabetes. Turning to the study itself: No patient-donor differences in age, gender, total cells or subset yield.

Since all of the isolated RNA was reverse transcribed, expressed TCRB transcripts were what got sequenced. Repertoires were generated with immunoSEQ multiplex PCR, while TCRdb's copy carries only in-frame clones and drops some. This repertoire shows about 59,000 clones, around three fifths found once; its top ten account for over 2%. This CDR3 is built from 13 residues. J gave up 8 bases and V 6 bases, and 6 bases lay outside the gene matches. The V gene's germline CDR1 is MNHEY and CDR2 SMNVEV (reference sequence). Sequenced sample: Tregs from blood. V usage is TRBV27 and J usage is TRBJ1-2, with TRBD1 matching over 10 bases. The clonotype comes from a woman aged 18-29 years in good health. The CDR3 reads CASSPWTGGGYTF. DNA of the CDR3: TGTGCCAGCAGCCCCTGGACAGGGGGAGGCTACACCTTC.